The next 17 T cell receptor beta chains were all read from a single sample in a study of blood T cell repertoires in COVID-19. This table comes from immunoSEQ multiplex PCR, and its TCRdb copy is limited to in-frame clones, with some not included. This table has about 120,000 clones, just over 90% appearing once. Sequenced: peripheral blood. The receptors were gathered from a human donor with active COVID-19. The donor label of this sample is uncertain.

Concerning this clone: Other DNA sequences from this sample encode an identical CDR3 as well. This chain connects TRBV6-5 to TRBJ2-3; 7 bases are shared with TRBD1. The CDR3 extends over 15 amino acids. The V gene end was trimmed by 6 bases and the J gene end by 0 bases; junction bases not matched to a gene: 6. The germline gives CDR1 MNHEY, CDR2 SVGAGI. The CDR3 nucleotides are TGTGCCAGCAGCCGAGGGACAGCCAGCACAGATACGCAGTATTTT. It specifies CASSRGTASTDTQYF.

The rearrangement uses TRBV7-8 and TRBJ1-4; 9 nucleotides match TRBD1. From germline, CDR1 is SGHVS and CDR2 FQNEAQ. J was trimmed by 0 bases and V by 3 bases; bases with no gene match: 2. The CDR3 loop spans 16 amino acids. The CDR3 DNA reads TGTGCCAGCAGCTTTCGGACAGGGGCAACTAATGAAAAACTGTTTTTT. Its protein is CASSFRTGATNEKLFF. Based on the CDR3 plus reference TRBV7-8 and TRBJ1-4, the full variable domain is GAGVSQSPRYKVAKRGQDVALRCDPISGHVSLFWYQQALGQGPEFLTYFQNEAQLDKSGLPSDRFFAERPEGSVSTLKIQRTQQEDSAVYLCASSFRTGATNEKLFFGSGTQLSVL.

For the CDR3, the DNA is TGTGCCAGCAGGGCAGATGGGAGGGGGAATTCACCCCTCCACTTT. As protein: CASRADGRGNSPLHF. J is TRBJ1-6 and V is TRBV6-5; possibly TRBD1 for D (6 bases). This CDR3 comprises 15 residues. Between the trimmed V and J ends, which lost 6 bases and 7 bases, there was a span of 16 bases. The germline gives CDR1 MNHEY, CDR2 SVGAGI.

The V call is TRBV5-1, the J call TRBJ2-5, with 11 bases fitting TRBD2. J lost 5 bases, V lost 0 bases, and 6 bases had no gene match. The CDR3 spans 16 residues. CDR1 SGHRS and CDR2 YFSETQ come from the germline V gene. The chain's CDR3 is CASSLGLAGRGETQYF. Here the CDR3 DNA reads TGCGCCAGCAGCTTGGGACTAGCGGGGCGAGGGGAGACCCAGTACTTC.

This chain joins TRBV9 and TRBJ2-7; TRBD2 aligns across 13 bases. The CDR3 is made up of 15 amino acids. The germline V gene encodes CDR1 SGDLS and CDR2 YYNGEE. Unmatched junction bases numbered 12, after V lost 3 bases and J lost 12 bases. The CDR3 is CASSAGLAGDTRLYF. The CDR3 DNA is TGTGCCAGCAGCGCTGGACTAGCGGGGGACACGAGGCTGTACTTC.

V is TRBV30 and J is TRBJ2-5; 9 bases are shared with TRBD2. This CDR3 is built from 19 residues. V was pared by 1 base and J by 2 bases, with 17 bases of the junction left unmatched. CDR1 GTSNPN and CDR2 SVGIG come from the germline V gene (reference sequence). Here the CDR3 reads CAWSGGVAGEDYQQETQYF. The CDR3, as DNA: TGTGCCTGGAGTGGGGGTGTAGCGGGGGAGGACTACCAACAAGAGACCCAGTACTTC. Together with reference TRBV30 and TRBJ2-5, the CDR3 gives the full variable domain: SQTIHQWPATLVQPVGSPLSLECTVEGTSNPNLYWYRQAAGRGLQLLFYSVGIGQISSEVPQNLSASRPQDRQFILSSKKLLLSDSGFYLCAWSGGVAGEDYQQETQYFGPGTRLLVL.

The CDR3 nucleotides read TGTGCCAGCAGTTTCGGACAAAACACTGAAGCTTTCTTT. Residues: CASSFGQNTEAFF. The chain links TRBV6-5 to TRBJ1-1; the D gene is possibly TRBD1 (5 bases). The V end was cut by 4 bases, the J end by 2 bases, with 8 bases between. The CDR3 is 13 amino acids. Per germline, CDR1 MNHEY and CDR2 SVGAGI.

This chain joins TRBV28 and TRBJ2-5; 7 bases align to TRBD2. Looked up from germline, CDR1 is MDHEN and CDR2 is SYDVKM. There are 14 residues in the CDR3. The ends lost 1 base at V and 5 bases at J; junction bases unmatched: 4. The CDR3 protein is CASSLSGGWETQYF. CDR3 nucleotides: TGTGCCAGCAGTTTATCCGGGGGGTGGGAGACCCAGTACTTC. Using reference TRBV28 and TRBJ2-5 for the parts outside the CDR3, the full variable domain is DVKVTQSSRYLVKRTGEKVFLECVQDMDHENMFWYRQDPGLGLRLIYFSYDVKMKEKGDIPEGYSVSREKKERFSLILESASTNQTSMYLCASSLSGGWETQYFGPGTRLLVL.

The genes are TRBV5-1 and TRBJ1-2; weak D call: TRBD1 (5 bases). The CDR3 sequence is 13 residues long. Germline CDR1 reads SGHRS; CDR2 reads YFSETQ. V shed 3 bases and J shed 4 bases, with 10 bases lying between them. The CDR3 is CASSSTVSYGYTF. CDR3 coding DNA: TGCGCCAGCAGCTCGACAGTTTCCTATGGCTACACCTTC.

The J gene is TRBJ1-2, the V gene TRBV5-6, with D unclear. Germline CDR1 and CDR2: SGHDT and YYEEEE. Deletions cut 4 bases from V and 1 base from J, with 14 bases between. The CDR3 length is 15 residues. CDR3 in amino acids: CASSADTRLNYGYTF. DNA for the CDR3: TGTGCCAGCAGCGCCGACACACGCCTTAACTATGGCTACACCTTC.

CDR3 region: CASSPKVQGGEQYF. The CDR3 coding sequence is TGCGCCAGCAGCCCTAAGGTACAGGGTGGAGAGCAGTACTTC. The chain employs TRBV5-1 and TRBJ2-7; the D gene is possibly TRBD1 (6 bases). CDR3 size: 14 residues. Trimming took 4 bases from V and 7 from J, leaving 18 bases between them. Looked up from germline, CDR1 is SGHRS and CDR2 is YFSETQ.

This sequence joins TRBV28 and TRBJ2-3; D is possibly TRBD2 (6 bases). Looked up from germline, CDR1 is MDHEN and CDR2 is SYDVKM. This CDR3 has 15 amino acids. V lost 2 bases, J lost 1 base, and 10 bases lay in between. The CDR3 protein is CASSLPGERTDTQYF. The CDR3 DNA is TGTGCCAGCAGTTTACCGGGGGAGCGCACAGATACGCAGTATTTT.

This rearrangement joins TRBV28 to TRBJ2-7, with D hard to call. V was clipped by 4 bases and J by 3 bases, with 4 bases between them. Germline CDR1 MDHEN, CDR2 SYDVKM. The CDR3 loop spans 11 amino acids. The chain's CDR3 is CASSYSYEQYF. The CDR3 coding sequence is TGTGCCAGCAGTTACAGCTACGAGCAGTACTTC. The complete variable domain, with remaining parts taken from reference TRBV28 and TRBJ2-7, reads DVKVTQSSRYLVKRTGEKVFLECVQDMDHENMFWYRQDPGLGLRLIYFSYDVKMKEKGDIPEGYSVSREKKERFSLILESASTNQTSMYLCASSYSYEQYFGPGTRLTVT.

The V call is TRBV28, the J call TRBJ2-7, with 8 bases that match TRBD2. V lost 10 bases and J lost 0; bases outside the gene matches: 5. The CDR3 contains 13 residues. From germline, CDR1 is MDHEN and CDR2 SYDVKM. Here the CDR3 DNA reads TGTGCCACGGGAGGGCAGAACTCCTACGAGCAGTACTTC. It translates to CATGGQNSYEQYF.

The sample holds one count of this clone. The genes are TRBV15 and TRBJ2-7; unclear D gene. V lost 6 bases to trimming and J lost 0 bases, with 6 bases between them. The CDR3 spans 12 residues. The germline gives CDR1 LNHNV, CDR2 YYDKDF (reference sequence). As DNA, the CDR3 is TGTGCCACCAGTTACAGCTCCTACGAGCAGTACTTC. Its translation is CATSYSSYEQYF.

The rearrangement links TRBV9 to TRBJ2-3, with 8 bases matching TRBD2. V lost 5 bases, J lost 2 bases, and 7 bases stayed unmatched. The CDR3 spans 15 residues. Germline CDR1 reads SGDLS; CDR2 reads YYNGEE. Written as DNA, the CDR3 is TGTGCCAGCAGTATCGGGGGGGTACCCACAGATACGCAGTATTTT. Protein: CASSIGGVPTDTQYF.

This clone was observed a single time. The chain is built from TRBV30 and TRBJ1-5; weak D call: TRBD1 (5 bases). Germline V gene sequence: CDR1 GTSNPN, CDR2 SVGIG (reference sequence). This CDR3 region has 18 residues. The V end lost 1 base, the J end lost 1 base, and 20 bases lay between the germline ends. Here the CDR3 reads CAWSGQPAGLLSNQPQHF. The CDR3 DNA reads TGTGCCTGGAGTGGACAACCCGCAGGGTTGTTGAGCAATCAGCCCCAGCATTTT.